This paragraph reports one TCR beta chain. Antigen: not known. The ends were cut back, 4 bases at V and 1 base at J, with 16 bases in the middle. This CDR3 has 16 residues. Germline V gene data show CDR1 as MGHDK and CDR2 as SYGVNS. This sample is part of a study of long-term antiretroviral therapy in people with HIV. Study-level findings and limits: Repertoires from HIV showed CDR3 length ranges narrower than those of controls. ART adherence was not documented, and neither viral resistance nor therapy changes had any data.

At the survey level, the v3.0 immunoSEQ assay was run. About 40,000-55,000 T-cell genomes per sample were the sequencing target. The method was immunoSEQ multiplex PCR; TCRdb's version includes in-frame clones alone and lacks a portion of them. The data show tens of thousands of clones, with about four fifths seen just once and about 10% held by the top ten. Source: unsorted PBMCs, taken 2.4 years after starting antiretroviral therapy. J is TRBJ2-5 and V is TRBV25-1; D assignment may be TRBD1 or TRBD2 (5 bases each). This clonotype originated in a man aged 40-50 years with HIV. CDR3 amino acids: CASSGGSGQLQETQYF. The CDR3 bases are TGTGCCAGCAGTGGGGGAAGCGGACAACTCCAAGAGACCCAGTACTTC. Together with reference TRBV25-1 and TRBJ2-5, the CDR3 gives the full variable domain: EADIYQTPRYLVIGTGKKITLECSQTMGHDKMYWYQQDPGMELHLIHYSYGVNSTEKGDLSSESTVSRIRTEHFPLTLESARPSHTSQYLCASSGGSGQLQETQYFGPGTRLLVL.